The rows below give T cell receptor beta chains drawn from one sample of a study of blood T cell repertoires in COVID-19. Sequencing was performed with immunoSEQ multiplex PCR; in TCRdb, only in-frame clones are kept and a portion is missing. The table lists 300,000 to 400,000 clones, around 87% of them singletons. The sequencing input was peripheral blood. The receptors stem from a human donor in a cohort sampled during active COVID-19. The CDR3 runs from the conserved cysteine through the conserved F or W. D genes are given only for firm matches. Clone size is given for some rows only: seen once, a few or many times, or a class if the clone is expanded.

CDR3 | DNA | J | D | size | V
CASSRSPTGYNEQFF | TGTGCCAGCAGCCGTTCCCCGACCGGGTACAATGAGCAGTTCTTC | TRBJ2-1 | . | . | TRBV7-7
CASMTAENEKLFF | TGTGCCAGCATGACAGCTGAAAATGAAAAACTGTTTTTT | TRBJ1-4 | . | . | TRBV28
CASSQAHRDRFFYGYTF | TGTGCCAGCAGCCAAGCCCACCGGGACAGATTTTTCTATGGCTACACCTTC | TRBJ1-2 | TRBD1 | . | TRBV3-1/TRBV3-2
CASSELNRDGYTF | TGTGCCAGCAGTGAACTGAACAGGGATGGCTACACCTTC | TRBJ1-2 | . | . | TRBV25-1
CASSIGSGVSTQYF | TGTGCCAGTAGTATTGGGAGCGGGGTCTCGACCCAGTACTTC | TRBJ2-5 | TRBD2 | . | TRBV19
CATSDAGTSRIDEQFF | TGTGCCACCAGTGATGCCGGGACTAGCAGGATAGATGAGCAGTTCTTC | TRBJ2-1 | TRBD2 | . | TRBV24-1
CASSTGTGGFNYGYTF | TGTGCCAGCAGTACCGGGACAGGGGGCTTTAACTATGGCTACACCTTC | TRBJ1-2 | TRBD1 | . | TRBV6-6
CASSLTGNNEQYF | TGCGCCAGCAGCTTGACAGGGAACAACGAGCAGTACTTC | TRBJ2-7 | . | few | TRBV5-1
CASSLDRVETQYF | TGTGCCAGCAGCTTAGATCGAGTAGAGACCCAGTACTTC | TRBJ2-5 | . | . | TRBV11-3
CASSHPQLRDRLNYGYTF | TGCGCCAGCAGCCATCCCCAGCTAAGGGACAGGCTTAACTATGGCTACACCTTC | TRBJ1-2 | TRBD1 | many | TRBV4-1
CASSYSGAQGVDGYTF | TGTGCCAGCAGTTACTCAGGGGCACAGGGCGTCGACGGCTACACCTTC | TRBJ1-2 | . | . | TRBV6-5
CASSLTSAGANVLTF | TGCGCCAGCAGCTTAACCTCGGCTGGGGCCAACGTCCTGACTTTC | TRBJ2-6 | . | . | TRBV5-1
CASSYGQSYSNQPQHF | TGTGCCAGCAGTTACGGACAGTCATATAGCAATCAGCCCCAGCATTTT | TRBJ1-5 | . | . | TRBV6-6
CASSQGRLLGTDTQYF | TGCGCCAGCAGCCAAGGCCGACTACTTGGGACAGATACGCAGTATTTT | TRBJ2-3 | . | . | TRBV4-1
CASSLAMGTASNQPQHF | TGTGCCAGCAGCTTAGCAATGGGGACAGCCAGCAATCAGCCCCAGCATTTT | TRBJ1-5 | TRBD1 | . | TRBV7-2
CASSPGGGGYYEQYF | TGTGCCAGCAGCCCCGGGGGCGGGGGATACTACGAGCAGTACTTC | TRBJ2-7 | . | . | TRBV5-4
CASSQADRGLAGSYEQYF | TGCGCCAGCAGCCAAGCGGACCGGGGGCTAGCGGGGTCCTACGAGCAGTACTTC | TRBJ2-7 | TRBD2 | once | TRBV4-1
CASSKTGAETQYF | TGTGCCAGCAGCAAGACAGGGGCAGAGACCCAGTACTTC | TRBJ2-5 | TRBD1 | . | TRBV9
CASSPAGVAEQYF | TGTGCCAGCAGCCCTGCGGGGGTAGCCGAGCAGTACTTC | TRBJ2-7 | TRBD2 | . | TRBV11-3
CASSQRTSGAYEQYF | TGTGCCAGCAGCCAACGGACTAGCGGTGCCTACGAGCAGTACTTC | TRBJ2-7 | TRBD2 | . | TRBV11-2
CASSTSGTGPGGYTF | TGTGCCAGCAGTACATCTGGGACAGGGCCTGGGGGCTACACCTTC | TRBJ1-2 | TRBD1 | . | TRBV28
CASSGGLGYNEQFF | TGTGCCAGCAGTGGGGGACTAGGGTACAATGAGCAGTTCTTC | TRBJ2-1 | TRBD2 | . | TRBV2
CASSLGLAGDGETQYF | TGTGCCAGCAGCTTGGGACTAGCGGGGGATGGAGAGACCCAGTACTTC | TRBJ2-5 | TRBD2 | . | TRBV7-9
CANRDRGSYEQYF | TGCGCCAACCGGGACAGGGGTTCTTACGAGCAGTACTTC | TRBJ2-7 | TRBD1 | once | TRBV10-1
CASSVGAGVGETQYF | TGTGCCAGCAGCGTAGGAGCGGGAGTGGGAGAGACCCAGTACTTC | TRBJ2-5 | TRBD2 | few | TRBV9
CASRKTVTNTGELFF | TGTGCCAGCAGGAAGACGGTGACTAACACCGGGGAGCTGTTTTTT | TRBJ2-2 | . | . | TRBV6-5
CASSPPIPGRVDTQYF | TGTGCCAGCAGCCCTCCCATCCCCGGGAGAGTGGATACGCAGTATTTT | TRBJ2-3 | . | . | TRBV3-1/TRBV3-2
CASSRYSPLHF | TGTGCCAGCAGTCGTTATTCACCCCTCCACTTT | TRBJ1-6 | . | . | TRBV28
CASSPGAPNEQFF | TGTGCCAGCAGCCCAGGGGCCCCCAATGAGCAGTTCTTC | TRBJ2-1 | . | once | TRBV7-9
CASSDQFNGPLGTDTQYF | TGTGCCAGCAGTGACCAGTTCAACGGCCCACTAGGCACAGATACGCAGTATTTT | TRBJ2-3 | . | . | TRBV6-4
CASSDLGLAIGSDTQYF | TGTGCCAGCAGTGACCTGGGACTAGCGATCGGATCAGATACGCAGTATTTT | TRBJ2-3 | TRBD2 | . | TRBV2
CASSLGSSYEQYF | TGTGCCAGCAGCCTCGGGAGCTCCTACGAGCAGTACTTC | TRBJ2-7 | . | few | TRBV3-1/TRBV3-2
CASTFLSRGSSDTQYF | TGTGCCAGCACCTTCCTTTCTCGGGGGAGCTCAGATACGCAGTATTTT | TRBJ2-3 | . | few | TRBV7-2
CASSFNFGQNTGELFF | TGTGCCAGCAGTTTCAATTTTGGACAGAACACCGGGGAGCTGTTTTTT | TRBJ2-2 | . | . | TRBV28
CASSLGRGQNTGELFF | TGTGCCAGCAGCTTGGGTAGGGGGCAGAACACCGGGGAGCTGTTTTTT | TRBJ2-2 | TRBD1 | . | TRBV5-4
CASSDRVAYEQYF | TGCGCCAGCAGTGATCGGGTTGCCTACGAGCAGTACTTC | TRBJ2-7 | . | . | TRBV10-2
CASSSGGLAGVGQFF | TGTGCCAGCAGCTCGGGGGGACTAGCGGGAGTGGGGCAGTTCTTC | TRBJ2-1 | TRBD2 | . | TRBV7-9
CASSEAGTGKGAYEQYF | TGTGCCAGCAGTGAAGCCGGGACAGGGAAGGGTGCCTACGAGCAGTACTTC | TRBJ2-7 | TRBD1 | once | TRBV6-1
CASSDQGTQYF | TGTGCCAGCAGCGACCAGGGGACCCAGTACTTC | TRBJ2-5 | . | . | TRBV27
CASSLSRAGGANVLTF | TGTGCCAGCAGCTTGAGTAGGGCGGGAGGGGCCAACGTCCTGACTTTC | TRBJ2-6 | . | . | TRBV5-8
CASSQGRGQPQHF | TGTGCCAGCAGCCAAGGTCGGGGGCAGCCCCAGCATTTT | TRBJ1-5 | . | few | TRBV3-1/TRBV3-2
CASSLSGPPEDEQYF | TGTGCCAGCTCACTCTCAGGGCCCCCAGAGGACGAGCAGTACTTC | TRBJ2-7 | . | . | TRBV18
CASSTVRETQYF | TGTGCCAGCAGCACTGTCCGCGAGACCCAGTACTTC | TRBJ2-5 | . | . | TRBV5-6
CASLNRAQGSEAFF | TGTGCCAGCCTAAACAGGGCCCAGGGCTCGGAAGCTTTCTTT | TRBJ1-1 | . | . | TRBV19
CASSLAPYEQYF | TGTGCCAGCAGCTTAGCCCCTTACGAGCAGTACTTC | TRBJ2-7 | . | . | TRBV7-2
CASSIGDRVSMDTQYF | TGTGCCAGTAGTATAGGGGACAGGGTATCAATGGATACGCAGTATTTT | TRBJ2-3 | TRBD1 | . | TRBV19
CASSHYPLYLGLAVQETQYF | TGTGCCAGCAGCCACTATCCCCTGTACCTTGGACTAGCGGTCCAAGAGACCCAGTACTTC | TRBJ2-5 | TRBD2 | . | TRBV4-2
CASSRGGKNIQYF | TGTGCCAGCAGCCGGGGGGGTAAAAACATTCAGTACTTC | TRBJ2-4 | TRBD2 | . | TRBV6-5
CASSQERIPTEAFF | TGTGCCAGCAGCCAAGAGAGAATCCCCACTGAAGCTTTCTTT | TRBJ1-1 | . | few | TRBV3-1/TRBV3-2
CASSLTSEQFF | TGTGCCAGCAGTTTAACTAGTGAGCAGTTCTTC | TRBJ2-1 | . | once | TRBV25-1
CASSYGGGADTQYF | TGTGCCAGCAGCTATGGTGGGGGCGCAGATACGCAGTATTTT | TRBJ2-3 | . | . | TRBV11-3
CASSQDPQSRNSPLHF | TGCGCCAGCAGCCAAGACCCCCAATCGCGCAATTCACCCCTCCACTTT | TRBJ1-6 | . | . | TRBV4-1
CASREEGKGYNEQFF | TGTGCCAGCCGGGAGGAGGGGAAAGGTTACAATGAGCAGTTCTTC | TRBJ2-1 | TRBD2 | . | TRBV27
CAWDGMSSEAFF | TGTGCCTGGGACGGGATGTCGTCAGAAGCTTTCTTT | TRBJ1-1 | . | . | TRBV30
CASSPEGRNSPLHF | TGTGCCAGCTCACCAGAGGGGAGGAATTCACCCCTCCACTTT | TRBJ1-6 | . | . | TRBV18